This entry is about one TCR beta chain. As yet, its antigen is unknown. Each cDNA molecule carried a unique molecular identifier. TCRdb reanalysed the 5' RACE reads using MiXCR and keeps one entry per CDR3 protein. The table has some 87,000 distinct CDR3 sequences, roughly an eighth seen once; the top ten hold 1.4%. The entry originates in a study of early T cells in non-severe SARS-CoV-2 infection. CDR1 SGDLS and CDR2 YYNGEE come from the germline V gene. V dropped 3 bases and J dropped 5 bases, with 8 bases sitting between them. This CDR3 has 13 residues. Study-level points and caveats: Reliance on VDJdb matching favored anti-spike CD8 responses; private and CD4 specificities were missed.

Sequencing was performed on whole blood. This clonotype originated in an adult who was a healthcare worker with PCR-confirmed SARS-CoV-2 infection or an uninfected control (not recorded which). V gene TRBV9 combines with J gene TRBJ2-2; D not resolved. Here the CDR3 DNA reads TGTGCCAGCAGCGCCGGTACGACCGGGGAGCTGTTTTTT. Encoded protein: CASSAGTTGELFF.